These 30 T cell receptor beta chains originate from one sample sequenced in a study of T cells after yellow fever vaccination. Using its own MiXCR run on the 5' RACE reads, TCRdb lists one record per CDR3 protein. The data contain a few hundred thousand distinct CDR3 sequences, about 19% of them singletons. Sample: PBMCs, taken before the yellow fever booster vaccination. The receptors were sampled from a young man who received the YFV17D yellow fever vaccine.

The chain is built from TRBV20-1 and TRBJ1-5, with 9 positions matching TRBD1. Germline V gene sequence: CDR1 DFQATT, CDR2 SNEGSKA (reference sequence). The CDR3 is 14 residues long. V dropped 5 bases and J dropped 0; count of bases not matched to a gene: 2. This chain's CDR3 is CSAGDRVSNQPQHF. In DNA, the CDR3 is TGCAGTGCTGGGGACAGGGTTAGCAATCAGCCCCAGCATTTT.

The chain uses TRBV10-3 and TRBJ2-3, with 7 bases lining up with TRBD2. CDR3 length equals 13 residues. The ends lost 7 bases at V and 8 bases at J; junction bases unmatched: 9. Germline loops: CDR1 ENHRY, CDR2 SYGVKD. In nucleotides, the CDR3 is TGTGCCATCAAAGGCGGGGGAGATGGTACGCAGTATTTT. Amino acid sequence: CAIKGGGDGTQYF.

This clonotype has just a few counts. V gene TRBV25-1 combines with J gene TRBJ1-4, with D perhaps matching TRBD1 (5 bases). V shed 0 bases and J shed 2 bases, with 25 bases lying between them. CDR3 size: 21 residues. Germline V gene lookup returns CDR1 MGHDK and CDR2 SYGVNS. The CDR3 DNA reads TGTGCCAGCAGTGAATATGCCCGGGGGAGCTTCGGTGGTGCGACTAATGAAAAACTGTTTTTT. It translates to CASSEYARGSFGGATNEKLFF.

This clonotype was seen only a few times. CDR3 in amino acids: CASSPKASASYNEQFF. DNA of the CDR3: TGTGCCAGCAGCCCCAAAGCCTCGGCCTCCTACAATGAGCAGTTCTTC. The chain has TRBV7-9 and TRBJ2-1; no definite D call. The CDR3 extends over 16 amino acids. Trimming pared 5 bases from V and 0 bases from J, leaving 14 bases between. In germline, CDR1 is SEHNR, CDR2 FQNEAQ (reference sequence). Full variable domain (outside the CDR3, taken from reference TRBV7-9 and TRBJ2-1): DTGVSQNPRHKITKRGQNVTFRCDPISEHNRLYWYRQTLGQGPEFLTYFQNEAQLEKSRLLSDRFSAERPKGSFSTLEIQRTEQGDSAMYLCASSPKASASYNEQFFGPGTRLTVL.

Here the CDR3 reads CASSPPGLRHEKLFF. In nucleotides, the CDR3 is TGCGCCAGCAGCCCACCGGGCCTGAGACATGAAAAACTGTTTTTT. The genes are TRBV4-3 and TRBJ1-4; D call uncertain. Deletions cut 4 bases from V and 6 bases from J, with 15 bases between. Germline V CDR1 and CDR2: LGHNA, YSLEER. CDR3 size: 15 residues.

J is TRBJ2-1 and V is TRBV4-1, with a tentative D call TRBD2 (6 bases). CDR1 is MGHRA and CDR2 is YSYEKL in the germline V gene. V was clipped by 4 bases and J by 5 bases, with 12 bases between them. This CDR3 has 14 amino acids. In nucleotides, the CDR3 is TGCGCCAGCAGCCGGACGGGGGTTCACAATGAGCAGTTCTTC. Its protein product is CASSRTGVHNEQFF.

The rearrangement links TRBV20-1 to TRBJ1-1; a possible D gene is TRBD1 (6 bases). This CDR3 contains 14 residues. Trimming stripped 0 bases from V and 4 bases from J, with 12 bases between. Germline values: CDR1 DFQATT, CDR2 SNEGSKA (reference sequence). The CDR3 protein is CSARDPRGPTEAFF. The CDR3 DNA is TGCAGTGCTAGAGACCCCCGGGGGCCCACTGAAGCTTTCTTT.

A remark on this clonotype: The junction and the germline gene differ at one end; a read error may be behind it. This chain joins TRBV5-1 and TRBJ2-7; D perhaps matches TRBD1 (6 bases). CDR3 size: 13 residues. Germline lookup yields CDR1 SGHRS and CDR2 YFSETQ. The CDR3 region is CASSPKDSYDQYF. The CDR3 bases are TGCGCCAGCAGCCCGAAGGACAGCTACGACCAGTACTTC.

This clonotype has just a few counts. The chain employs TRBV6-6 and TRBJ1-1, with 7 bases aligning to TRBD1. The germline gives CDR1 MNHNY, CDR2 SVGAGI (reference sequence). Trimming took 2 bases from V and 2 from J; bases not matched to a gene: 8. The CDR3 is 16 residues long. For the CDR3, the DNA is TGTGCCAGCAGTTACGGGCAGGGGGAGGTCAACACTGAAGCTTTCTTT. It codes for CASSYGQGEVNTEAFF.

This clonotype was recorded once. This chain joins TRBV27 and TRBJ1-2, with D unclear. The CDR3 totals 17 residues. Germline CDR1 reads MNHEY; CDR2 reads SMNVEV (reference sequence). Trimming left V 5 bases short and J 6 bases short, with 25 bases between. This chain's CDR3 is CASSPRWTQSTPDGYTF. The CDR3 nucleotides read TGTGCCAGCAGTCCACGATGGACCCAGTCTACCCCCGATGGCTACACCTTC.

This clonotype has just a few counts. This sequence joins TRBV18 and TRBJ1-1, with D hard to call. The germline gives CDR1 KGHSH, CDR2 LQKENI. The CDR3 runs to 17 residues. V was shortened by 6 bases and J by 3 bases, with 23 bases between the two germline ends. CDR3: CASSIKAAHTFHTEAFF. The CDR3 DNA is TGTGCCAGCTCTATCAAAGCAGCTCATACCTTTCACACTGAAGCTTTCTTT. Based on the CDR3 plus reference TRBV18 and TRBJ1-1, the full variable domain is NAGVMQNPRHLVRRRGQEARLRCSPMKGHSHVYWYRQLPEEGLKFMVYLQKENIIDESGMPKERFSAEFPKEGPSILRIQQVVRGDSAAYFCASSIKAAHTFHTEAFFGQGTRLTVV.

This clonotype was observed at least ten times. The gene calls are TRBV20-1 and TRBJ2-1; weak D call: TRBD1 (5 bases). The V and J ends lost 4 bases and 6 bases respectively, with 16 bases between them. This CDR3 is built from 14 residues. The germline gives CDR1 DFQATT, CDR2 SNEGSKA (reference sequence). CDR3 sequence reads: CSATPSGRVNEQFF. The DNA for the CDR3 is TGCAGTGCTACCCCATCCGGCAGGGTCAATGAGCAGTTCTTC.

This rearrangement joins TRBV4-3 to TRBJ2-7; 10 nucleotides align to TRBD1. After removal of 1 base from V and 6 bases from J, the junction contained 6 bases not matched to a gene. Germline V gene lookup returns CDR1 LGHNA and CDR2 YSLEER. This CDR3 spans 15 amino acids. The CDR3 sequence is CASSQAGTGVGEQYF. The CDR3 nucleotides read TGCGCCAGCAGCCAAGCCGGGACAGGGGTAGGCGAGCAGTACTTC.

This clonotype was picked up a small number of times. The chain combines TRBV11-2 with TRBJ2-2, with D perhaps given as TRBD1 or TRBD2 (5 bases each). The CDR3 extends over 15 amino acids. Germline loops: CDR1 SGHAT, CDR2 FQNNGV. The V end was cut by 5 bases, the J end by 5 bases, with 15 bases between. The DNA for the CDR3 is TGTGCCAGCAGCCTCTTTTGGGGGAAAACCGGGGAGCTGTTTTTT. Translating it yields CASSLFWGKTGELFF.

The chain uses TRBV5-1 and TRBJ2-7; the match to TRBD1 covers 7 bases. CDR3 size: 13 residues. Germline V gene data show CDR1 as SGHRS and CDR2 as YFSETQ. J gave up 5 bases and V 4 bases, and 6 bases lay outside the gene matches. CDR3 sequence reads: CASSRDSKDEQYF. The CDR3 DNA reads as TGCGCCAGCAGCAGGGACAGTAAGGACGAGCAGTACTTC.

The chain combines TRBV7-3 with TRBJ2-1, with 10 bases that match TRBD2. Germline V CDR1 and CDR2: SGHTA, FQGTGA. This CDR3 spans 15 amino acids. The V and J ends lost 0 bases and 7 bases, in that order; junction bases with no gene match: 3. The CDR3 loop reads CASSLTLAGVNEQFF. CDR3 bases: TGTGCCAGCAGCTTAACCCTAGCGGGGGTTAATGAGCAGTTCTTC. Full variable domain (rest looked up from reference TRBV7-3 and TRBJ2-1): GAGVSQTPSNKVTEKGKYVELRCDPISGHTALYWYRQSLGQGPEFLIYFQGTGAADDSGLPNDRFFAVRPEGSVSTLKIQRTERGDSAVYLCASSLTLAGVNEQFFGPGTRLTVL.

V usage is TRBV6-6 and J usage is TRBJ2-5, with D tentatively TRBD2 (6 bases). CDR3 length: 13 residues. Germline CDR1 MNHNY, CDR2 SVGAGI (reference sequence). The V end lost 7 bases, the J end lost 12 bases, and 21 bases lay between the germline ends. The CDR3 coding sequence is TGTGCCAGCAACCCTGGGACGGGGGAGACAAAGTACTTC. Translating it yields CASNPGTGETKYF.

This clonotype was counted many times. The chain couples TRBV7-9 to TRBJ2-7; D possibly corresponds to TRBD2 (5 bases). The germline gives CDR1 SEHNR, CDR2 FQNEAQ (reference sequence). The CDR3 is 14 residues long. Deletions cut 3 bases from V and 2 bases from J, with 11 bases between. CDR3 amino acids: CASSLVRGTYEQYF. CDR3 DNA: TGTGCCAGCAGCTTGGTCCGGGGAACCTACGAGCAGTACTTC.

This clonotype occurred a few times. The rearrangement joins TRBV5-1 to TRBJ1-1; the D gene is possibly TRBD1 (5 bases). CDR3 size: 15 residues. Between the trimmed V and J ends, which lost 4 bases and 3 bases, there was a span of 16 bases. Germline-derived CDR1 and CDR2 are SGHRS and YFSETQ. The CDR3 DNA is TGCGCCAGCAGCCGCATGACAACGGGGGACACTGAAGCTTTCTTT. It encodes CASSRMTTGDTEAFF.

This sequence joins TRBV28 and TRBJ2-7; maybe TRBD1 (6 bases). V was pared by 1 base and J by 5 bases, with 12 bases between. CDR3 size: 14 residues. Germline assignment: CDR1 MDHEN and CDR2 SYDVKM. The CDR3 here is CASSLLQGADEQYV. CDR3 DNA sequence: TGTGCCAGCAGTTTATTACAGGGAGCGGACGAGCAGTACGTC.

This clonotype was seen a few times. J is TRBJ1-5 and V is TRBV18; D is unresolved. Germline V gene sequence: CDR1 KGHSH, CDR2 LQKENI. V gave up 3 bases and J gave up 6 bases, with 12 bases separating them. This CDR3 has 14 residues. CDR3 DNA: TGTGCCAGCTCACCGAACTGGCCGTCTCAGCCCCAGCATTTT. As protein: CASSPNWPSQPQHF.

This clonotype occurred many times. The chain carries TRBV29-1 and TRBJ1-2, with D maybe TRBD1 (5 bases). The V gene's germline CDR1 is SQVTM and CDR2 ANQGSEA. CDR3 length: 15 amino acids. V was shortened by 2 bases and J by 8 bases, with 21 bases between the two germline ends. The CDR3 nucleotides read TGCAGCGTTGAACGGGGGGGAGCGGTCACGAACGGCTACACCTTC. Its protein is CSVERGGAVTNGYTF.

V gene TRBV15 combines with J gene TRBJ1-2, with TRBD1 matching over 7 bases. The germline CDR1 and CDR2 sequences are LNHNV and YYDKDF (reference sequence). This CDR3 has 15 residues. V dropped 0 bases and J dropped 2; count of bases not matched to a gene: 3. The CDR3 coding sequence is TGTGCCACCAGCAGAGATCCAGGGGGAAACTATGGCTACACCTTC. Translated, it gives CATSRDPGGNYGYTF.

This chain links TRBV6-5 with TRBJ2-5; 9 bases are a match to TRBD1. This CDR3 is built from 15 residues. J was trimmed by 4 bases and V by 4 bases; bases with no gene match: 7. Germline-derived CDR1 and CDR2 are MNHEY and SVGAGI. The CDR3 sequence is CASSWTGELAETQYF. CDR3 bases: TGTGCCAGCAGTTGGACAGGGGAGTTGGCAGAGACCCAGTACTTC.

This clonotype was seen more than once but under ten times. The rearrangement uses TRBV11-2 and TRBJ2-5, with TRBD1 matching 8 bases. V trimming: 2 bases; J trimming: 5 bases; junction bases outside the gene matches: 4. This CDR3 contains 14 residues. The V gene's germline CDR1 is SGHAT and CDR2 FQNNGV. The CDR3 DNA reads TGTGCCAGCAGCTTACAGGGGGCCTGGGAGACCCAGTACTTC. Protein product: CASSLQGAWETQYF.

The V call is TRBV3-1, the J call TRBJ2-1; no clear D gene. The CDR3 consists of 14 residues. CDR1 and CDR2 (germline): LGHDT, YNNKEL (reference sequence). V shed 4 bases and J shed 7 bases, with 14 bases lying between them. CDR3 region: CASSPRSGWNEQFF. The CDR3 DNA sequence: TGTGCCAGCAGCCCCCGGTCTGGTTGGAATGAGCAGTTCTTC.

In its sample, this clonotype was seen a few times. This chain joins TRBV12-3 or TRBV12-4 and TRBJ2-4; D unclear. V was cut by 3 bases and J by 0 bases, with 6 bases left in between. The CDR3 has 14 residues. CDR3 nucleotides: TGTGCCAGCAGTTTCTATGGAGCCAAAAACATTCAGTACTTC. Amino acid sequence: CASSFYGAKNIQYF.

This chain connects TRBV12-3 or TRBV12-4 to TRBJ1-3; 9 positions agree with TRBD1. J gave up 0 bases and V 3 bases, and 9 bases lay outside the gene matches. The CDR3 is 18 residues long. CDR3 sequence reads: CASSFRWTGALSGNTIYF. CDR3 sequence (DNA): TGTGCCAGCAGTTTTAGGTGGACAGGGGCCCTCTCTGGAAACACCATATATTTT.

The genes are TRBV10-3 and TRBJ2-5; 12 bases are shared with TRBD2. Per the germline V gene, CDR1 is ENHRY and CDR2 is SYGVKD. Trimming at V came to 3 bases and at J to 5 bases, leaving 1 base not matched to a gene. The CDR3 is made up of 14 amino acids. The DNA for the CDR3 is TGTGCCATCAGTGAACTAGCGGGGGGCGAGACCCAGTACTTC. Translated, it gives CAISELAGGETQYF.

This sequence joins TRBV6-6 and TRBJ1-2; 9 bases fit TRBD1. The CDR3 consists of 15 residues. Trimming cost V 0 bases and J 7 bases; bases outside gene matches: 6. From germline, CDR1 is MNHNY and CDR2 SVGAGI (reference sequence). The CDR3 protein is CASSYSDRGKSGYTF. CDR3 DNA: TGTGCCAGCAGTTACTCGGACAGGGGAAAGTCTGGCTACACCTTC.